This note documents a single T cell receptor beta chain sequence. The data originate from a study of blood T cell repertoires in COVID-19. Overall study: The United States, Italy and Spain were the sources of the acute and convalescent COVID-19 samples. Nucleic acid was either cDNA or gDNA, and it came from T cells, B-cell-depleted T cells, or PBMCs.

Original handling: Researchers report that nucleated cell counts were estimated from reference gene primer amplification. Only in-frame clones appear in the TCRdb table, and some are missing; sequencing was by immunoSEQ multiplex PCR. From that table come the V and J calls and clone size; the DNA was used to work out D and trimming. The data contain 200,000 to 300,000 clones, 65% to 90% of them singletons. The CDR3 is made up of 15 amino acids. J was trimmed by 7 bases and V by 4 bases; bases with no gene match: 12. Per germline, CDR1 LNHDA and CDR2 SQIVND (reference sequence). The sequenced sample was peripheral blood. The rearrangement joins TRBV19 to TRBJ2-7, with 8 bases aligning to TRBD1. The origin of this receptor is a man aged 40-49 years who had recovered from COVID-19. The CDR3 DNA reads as TGTGCCAGTAGTACCCGGGCAGGGGGCCCCTTGGAGCAGTACTTC. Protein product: CASSTRAGGPLEQYF.